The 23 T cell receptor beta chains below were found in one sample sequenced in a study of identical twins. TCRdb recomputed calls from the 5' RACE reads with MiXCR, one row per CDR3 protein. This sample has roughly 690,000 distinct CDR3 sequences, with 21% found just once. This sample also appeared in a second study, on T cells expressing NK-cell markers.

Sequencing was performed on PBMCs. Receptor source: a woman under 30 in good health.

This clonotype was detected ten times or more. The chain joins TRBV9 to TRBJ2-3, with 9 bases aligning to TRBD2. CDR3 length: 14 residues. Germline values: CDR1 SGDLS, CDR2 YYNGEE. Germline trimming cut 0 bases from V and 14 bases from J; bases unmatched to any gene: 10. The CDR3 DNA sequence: TGTGCCAGCAGCGTAGAGCAAGCGGGGGGCGAGCGGTATTTT. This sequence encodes CASSVEQAGGERYF.

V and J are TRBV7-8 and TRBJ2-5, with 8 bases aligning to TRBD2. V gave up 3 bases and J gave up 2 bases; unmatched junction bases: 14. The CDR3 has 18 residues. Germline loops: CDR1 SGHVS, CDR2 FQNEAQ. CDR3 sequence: CASSFLWRGALIQETQYF. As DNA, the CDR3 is TGTGCCAGCAGCTTTCTCTGGCGGGGGGCGCTAATACAAGAGACCCAGTACTTC.

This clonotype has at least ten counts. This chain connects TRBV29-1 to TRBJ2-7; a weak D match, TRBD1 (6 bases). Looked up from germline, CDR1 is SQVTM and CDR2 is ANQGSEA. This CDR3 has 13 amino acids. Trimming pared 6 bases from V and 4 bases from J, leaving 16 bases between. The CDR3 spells CSVTTGSVYEQYF. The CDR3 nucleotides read TGCAGCGTAACCACAGGGTCGGTTTACGAGCAGTACTTC.

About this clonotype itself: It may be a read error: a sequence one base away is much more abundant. The CDR3 spells CASSSGLALYEQYF. CDR3 in DNA: TGCGCCAGCAGCTCGGGACTAGCGCTCTACGAGCAGTACTTC. The J gene is TRBJ2-7, the V gene TRBV5-1, with 10 bases identical to TRBD2. This CDR3 region has 14 residues. J lost 3 bases, V lost 3 bases, and 3 bases had no gene match. The germline gives CDR1 SGHRS, CDR2 YFSETQ. Full variable domain (outside the CDR3, taken from reference TRBV5-1 and TRBJ2-7): KAGVTQTPRYLIKTRGQQVTLSCSPISGHRSVSWYQQTPGQGLQFLFEYFSETQRNKGNFPGRFSGRQFSNSRSEMNVSTLELGDSALYLCASSSGLALYEQYFGPGTRLTVT.

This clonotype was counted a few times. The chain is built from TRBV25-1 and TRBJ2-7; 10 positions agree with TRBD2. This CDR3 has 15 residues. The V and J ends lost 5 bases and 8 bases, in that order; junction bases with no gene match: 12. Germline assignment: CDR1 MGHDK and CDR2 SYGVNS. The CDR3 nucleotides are TGTGCCAGCAGTCAAGGGACTAGCGTACGTACGAAGCAGTACTTC. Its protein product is CASSQGTSVRTKQYF.

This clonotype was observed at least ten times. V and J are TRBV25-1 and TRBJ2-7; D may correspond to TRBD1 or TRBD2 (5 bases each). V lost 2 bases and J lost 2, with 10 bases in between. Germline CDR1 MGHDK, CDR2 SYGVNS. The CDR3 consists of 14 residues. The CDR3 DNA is TGTGCCAGCAGTGAAAGGGGACGCACCTACGAGCAGTACTTC. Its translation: CASSERGRTYEQYF.

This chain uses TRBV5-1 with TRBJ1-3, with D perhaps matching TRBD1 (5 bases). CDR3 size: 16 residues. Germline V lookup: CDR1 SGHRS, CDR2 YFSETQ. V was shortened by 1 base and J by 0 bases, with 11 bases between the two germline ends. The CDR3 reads CASSLRQGPSGNTIYF. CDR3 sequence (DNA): TGCGCCAGCAGCTTGCGGCAGGGTCCCTCTGGAAACACCATATATTTT.

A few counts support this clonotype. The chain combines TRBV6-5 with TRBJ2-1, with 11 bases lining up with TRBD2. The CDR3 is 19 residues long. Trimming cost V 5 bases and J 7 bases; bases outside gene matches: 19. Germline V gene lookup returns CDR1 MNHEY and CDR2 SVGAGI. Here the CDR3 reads CASSPTRGTSGRSWNEQFF. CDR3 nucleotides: TGTGCCAGCAGTCCTACACGAGGCACTAGCGGGAGATCGTGGAATGAGCAGTTCTTC.

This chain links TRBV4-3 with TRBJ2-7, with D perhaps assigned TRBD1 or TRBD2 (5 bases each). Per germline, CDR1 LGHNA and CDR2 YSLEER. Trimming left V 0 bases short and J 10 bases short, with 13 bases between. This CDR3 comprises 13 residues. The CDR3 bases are TGCGCCAGCAGCCAAGATCGTTTTGGGGACCAGTACTTC. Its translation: CASSQDRFGDQYF.

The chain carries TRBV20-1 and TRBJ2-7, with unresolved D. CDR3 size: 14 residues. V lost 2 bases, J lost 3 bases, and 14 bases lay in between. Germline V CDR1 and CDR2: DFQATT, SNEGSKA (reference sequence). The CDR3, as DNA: TGCAGTGCTAGACTCGCTCAGGCCAACTACGAGCAGTACTTC. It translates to CSARLAQANYEQYF.

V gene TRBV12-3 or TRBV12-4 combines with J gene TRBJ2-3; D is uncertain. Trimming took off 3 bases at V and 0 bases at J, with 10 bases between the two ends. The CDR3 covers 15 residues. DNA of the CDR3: TGTGCCAGCAGTTTCGAAGTAGGGAGCACAGATACGCAGTATTTT. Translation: CASSFEVGSTDTQYF.

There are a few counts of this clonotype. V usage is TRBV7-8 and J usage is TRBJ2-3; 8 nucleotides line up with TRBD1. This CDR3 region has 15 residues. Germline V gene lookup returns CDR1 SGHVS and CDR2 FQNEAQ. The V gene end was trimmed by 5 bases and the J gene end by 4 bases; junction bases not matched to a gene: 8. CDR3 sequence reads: CASSPFGQGSDTQYF. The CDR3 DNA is TGTGCCAGCAGCCCATTTGGACAGGGCTCAGATACGCAGTATTTT.

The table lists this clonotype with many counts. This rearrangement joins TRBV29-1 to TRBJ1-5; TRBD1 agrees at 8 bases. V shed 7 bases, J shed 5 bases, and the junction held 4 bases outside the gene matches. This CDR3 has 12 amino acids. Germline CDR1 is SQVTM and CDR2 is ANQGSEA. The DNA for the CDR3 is TGCAGCGCGGGACAGGTTGATCAGCCCCAGCATTTT. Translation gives CSAGQVDQPQHF.

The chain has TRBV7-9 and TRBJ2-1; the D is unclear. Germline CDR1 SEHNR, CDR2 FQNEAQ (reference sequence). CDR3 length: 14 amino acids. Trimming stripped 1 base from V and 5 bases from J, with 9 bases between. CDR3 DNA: TGTGCCAGCAGCTTAGGCCGAGAAAACAATGAGCAGTTCTTC. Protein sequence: CASSLGRENNEQFF.

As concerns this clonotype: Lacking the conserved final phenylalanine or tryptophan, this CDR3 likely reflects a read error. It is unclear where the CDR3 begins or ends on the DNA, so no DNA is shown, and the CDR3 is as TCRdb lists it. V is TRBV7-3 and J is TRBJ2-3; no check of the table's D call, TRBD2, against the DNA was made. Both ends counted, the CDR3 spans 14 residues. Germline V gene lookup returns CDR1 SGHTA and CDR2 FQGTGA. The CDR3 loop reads CASSLSGTSTDTQY.

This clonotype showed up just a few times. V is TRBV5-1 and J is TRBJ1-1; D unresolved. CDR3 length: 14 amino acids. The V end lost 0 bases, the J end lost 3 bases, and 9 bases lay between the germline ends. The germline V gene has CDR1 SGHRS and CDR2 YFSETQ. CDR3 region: CASSLARVDTEAFF. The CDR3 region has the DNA TGCGCCAGCAGCTTGGCTAGGGTCGACACTGAAGCTTTCTTT.

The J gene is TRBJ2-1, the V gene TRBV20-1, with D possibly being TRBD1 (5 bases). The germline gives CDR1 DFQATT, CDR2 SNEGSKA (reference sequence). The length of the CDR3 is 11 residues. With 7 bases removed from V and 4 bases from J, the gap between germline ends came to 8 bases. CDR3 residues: CSGGHYNEQFF. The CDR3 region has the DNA TGCAGTGGGGGCCATTACAATGAGCAGTTCTTC.

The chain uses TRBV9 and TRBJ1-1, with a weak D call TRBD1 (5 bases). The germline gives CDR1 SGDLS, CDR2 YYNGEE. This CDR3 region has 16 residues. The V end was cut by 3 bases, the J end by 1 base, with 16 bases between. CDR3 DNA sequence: TGTGCCAGCAGCGGGTACCCGCAGGGTAGGAACACTGAAGCTTTCTTT. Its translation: CASSGYPQGRNTEAFF.

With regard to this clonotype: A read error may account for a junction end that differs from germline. CDR3 in amino acids: CASHTSSEANVLTF. As DNA, the CDR3 is TGTGCCAGTCATACTTCCTCTGAGGCCAACGTCCTGACTTTC. The chain uses TRBV6-1 and TRBJ2-6; D unresolved. CDR1 is MNHNS and CDR2 is SASEGT in the germline V gene. There are 14 residues in the CDR3.

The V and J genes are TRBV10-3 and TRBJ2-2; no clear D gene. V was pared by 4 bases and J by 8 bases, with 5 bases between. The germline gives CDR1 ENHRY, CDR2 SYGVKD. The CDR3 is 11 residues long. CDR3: CAISGGGELFF. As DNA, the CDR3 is TGTGCCATCAGTGGCGGTGGGGAGCTGTTTTTT.

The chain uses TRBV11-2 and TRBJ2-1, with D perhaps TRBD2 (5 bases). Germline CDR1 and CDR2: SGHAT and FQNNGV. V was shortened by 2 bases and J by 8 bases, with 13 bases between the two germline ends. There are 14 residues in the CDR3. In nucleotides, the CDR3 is TGTGCCAGCAGCTTATCCCTCCGAGCGGATGAGCAGTTCTTC. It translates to CASSLSLRADEQFF.

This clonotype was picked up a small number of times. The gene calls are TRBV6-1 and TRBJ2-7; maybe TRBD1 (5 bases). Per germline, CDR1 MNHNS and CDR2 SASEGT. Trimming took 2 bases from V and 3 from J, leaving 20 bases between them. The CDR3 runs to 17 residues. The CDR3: CASSERTRVVKGYEQYF. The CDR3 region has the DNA TGTGCCAGCAGTGAACGAACCAGGGTGGTAAAGGGCTACGAGCAGTACTTC.

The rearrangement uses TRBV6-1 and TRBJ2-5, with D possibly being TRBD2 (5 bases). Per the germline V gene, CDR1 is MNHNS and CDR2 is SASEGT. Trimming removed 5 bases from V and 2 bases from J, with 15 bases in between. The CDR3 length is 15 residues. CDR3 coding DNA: TGTGCCAGCAGTTCAAGCGCTAGCAGACAAGAGACCCAGTACTTC. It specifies CASSSSASRQETQYF.